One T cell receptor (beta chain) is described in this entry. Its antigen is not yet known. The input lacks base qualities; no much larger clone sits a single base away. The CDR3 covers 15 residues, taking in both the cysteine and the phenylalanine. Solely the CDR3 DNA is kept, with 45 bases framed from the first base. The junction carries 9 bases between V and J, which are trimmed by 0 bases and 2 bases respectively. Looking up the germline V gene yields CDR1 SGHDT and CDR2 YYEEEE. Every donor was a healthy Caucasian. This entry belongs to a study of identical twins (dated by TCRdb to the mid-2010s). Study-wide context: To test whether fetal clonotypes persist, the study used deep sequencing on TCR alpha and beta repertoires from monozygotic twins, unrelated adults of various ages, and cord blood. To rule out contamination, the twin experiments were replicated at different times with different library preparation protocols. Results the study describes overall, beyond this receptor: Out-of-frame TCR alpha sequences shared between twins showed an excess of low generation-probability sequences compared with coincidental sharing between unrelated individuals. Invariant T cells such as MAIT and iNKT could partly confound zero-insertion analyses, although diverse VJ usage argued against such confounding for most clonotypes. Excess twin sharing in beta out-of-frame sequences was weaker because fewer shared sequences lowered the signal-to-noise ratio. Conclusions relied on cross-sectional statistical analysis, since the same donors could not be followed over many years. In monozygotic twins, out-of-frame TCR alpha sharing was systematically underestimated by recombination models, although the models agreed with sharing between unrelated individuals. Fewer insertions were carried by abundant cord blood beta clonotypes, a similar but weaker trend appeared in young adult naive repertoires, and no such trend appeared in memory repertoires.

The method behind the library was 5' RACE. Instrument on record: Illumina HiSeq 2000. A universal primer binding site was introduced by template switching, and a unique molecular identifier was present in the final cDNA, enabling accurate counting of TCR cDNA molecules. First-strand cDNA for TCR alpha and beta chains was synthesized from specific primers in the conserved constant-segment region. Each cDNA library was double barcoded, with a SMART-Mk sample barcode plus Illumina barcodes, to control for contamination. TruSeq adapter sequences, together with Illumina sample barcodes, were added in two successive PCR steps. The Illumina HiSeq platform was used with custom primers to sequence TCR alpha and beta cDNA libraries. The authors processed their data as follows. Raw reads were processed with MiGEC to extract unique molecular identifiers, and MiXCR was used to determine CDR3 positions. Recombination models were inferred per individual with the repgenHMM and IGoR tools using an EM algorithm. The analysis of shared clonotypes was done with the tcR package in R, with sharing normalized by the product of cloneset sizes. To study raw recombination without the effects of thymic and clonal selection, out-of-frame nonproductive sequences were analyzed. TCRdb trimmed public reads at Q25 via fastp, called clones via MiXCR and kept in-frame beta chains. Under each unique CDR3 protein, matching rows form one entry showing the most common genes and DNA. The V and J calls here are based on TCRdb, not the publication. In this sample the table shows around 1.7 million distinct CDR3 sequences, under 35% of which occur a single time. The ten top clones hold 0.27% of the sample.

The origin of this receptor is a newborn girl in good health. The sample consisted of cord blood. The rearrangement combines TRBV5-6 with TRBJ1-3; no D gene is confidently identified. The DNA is TGTGCCAGCAGCTTGGAGGCGGATCCTGGAAACACCATATATTTT. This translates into CASSLEADPGNTIYF.